This T cell receptor (beta chain) was identified in a study of blood T cell repertoires in COVID-19. Overall study: PBMCs, B-cell-depleted T cells, or T cells provided the cDNA or gDNA that made up the material.

Assay: immunoSEQ multiplex PCR; the TCRdb copy retains only in-frame clones and omits some. Among some 300,000 clones listed, roughly 90% were seen once. Participants were placed into cohorts based on the clinical history they reported. Contact with a PCR-confirmed or clinician-diagnosed COVID-19 case occurred within 2 weeks of entry. This clone was found once. Trimming shortened V by 3 bases and J by 5 bases, and 13 bases separated the two germline ends. CDR1 is LNHDA and CDR2 is SQIVND in the germline V gene (reference sequence). The CDR3 has 14 amino acids. Sequencing input: PBMCs or T cells enriched from blood (not recorded which). V gene TRBV19 combines with J gene TRBJ1-2, with D possibly TRBD1 on 5 matching bases. The TCR was taken from a woman under 40 who had been exposed to COVID-19. In DNA, the CDR3 is TGTGCCAGTAGTATGGTGGACAAGGTATATGGCTACACCTTC. Translation gives CASSMVDKVYGYTF.